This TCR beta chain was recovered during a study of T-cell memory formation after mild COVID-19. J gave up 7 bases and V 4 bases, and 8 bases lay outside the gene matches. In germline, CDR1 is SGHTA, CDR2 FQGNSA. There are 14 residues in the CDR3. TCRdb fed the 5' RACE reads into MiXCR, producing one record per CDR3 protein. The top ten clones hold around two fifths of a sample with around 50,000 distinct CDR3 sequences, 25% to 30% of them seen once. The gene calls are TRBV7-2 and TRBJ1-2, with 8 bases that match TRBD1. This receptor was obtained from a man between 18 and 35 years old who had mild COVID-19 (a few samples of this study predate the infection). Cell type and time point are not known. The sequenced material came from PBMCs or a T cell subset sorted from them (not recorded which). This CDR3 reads CASSSPTGETGYTF. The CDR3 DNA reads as TGTGCCAGCAGCTCGCCGACAGGGGAGACTGGCTACACCTTC.